These 2 T cell receptor beta chains share one sample of origin, sequenced in a study of vaccination and CD4 T cells after COVID-19. Treatment of the sample: approximately nine-day PBMC culture with coronavirus spike peptide pools or control peptides (ViraFEST assay). The assay that was used to sequence DNA from cultured CD4+ T cells was the Oncomine TCR Beta short-read assay. One entry per CDR3 protein results from TCRdb running MiXCR on the PCR reads. The top ten clones hold approximately 17% of a sample with 9,500 to 15,000 distinct CDR3 sequences, 54% of them seen once. Their specific antigens are unknown. Material: cultured CD4+ T cells from blood, obtained after SARS-CoV-2 vaccination. The receptor source for this set is a human donor with COVID-19.

V usage is TRBV7-6 and J usage is TRBJ2-3, with D possibly called TRBD1 or TRBD2 (5 bases each). V gave up 1 base and J gave up 0 bases, with 14 bases separating them. The CDR3 is 17 amino acids. CDR1 is SGHVS and CDR2 is FNYEAQ in the germline V gene. CDR3 sequence (DNA): TGTGCCAGCAGCTTAGATGGGGCGGGCTATAGCACAGATACGCAGTATTTT. This encodes CASSLDGAGYSTDTQYF.

This chain uses TRBV6-5 with TRBJ2-3; 8 bases are a match to TRBD2. This CDR3 has 14 amino acids. The junction had 3 bases not matched to a gene; V was cut back by 4 bases and J by 3 bases. Germline values: CDR1 MNHEY, CDR2 SVGAGI. The CDR3, as DNA: TGTGCCAGCAGTTGGGGGACTAGTACAGATACGCAGTATTTT. This encodes CASSWGTSTDTQYF.